These 17 T cell receptor beta chains were sequenced from one sample in a study of cytomegalovirus exposure and HLA in healthy donors. Using immunoSEQ multiplex PCR, the repertoire was profiled, and TCRdb retains in-frame clones only, with some absent. The sample holds some 88,000 clones, about 96% seen once. Input material: PBMCs. These receptors all stem from a man younger than 35 in good health and CMV-seronegative.

This chain links TRBV2 with TRBJ1-3; 7 bases map to TRBD1. This CDR3 is 15 amino acids long. In germline, CDR1 is SNHLY, CDR2 FYNNEI. V lost 7 bases and J lost 6; bases outside the gene matches: 12. The CDR3 loop is CASKVTGTGKNTIYF. DNA of the CDR3: TGTGCCAGCAAGGTGACAGGGACCGGGAAAAACACCATATATTTT.

This clone was counted once. The chain uses TRBV6-4 and TRBJ2-1; 10 nucleotides line up with TRBD2. V lost 0 bases and J lost 5; bases outside the gene matches: 4. The CDR3 extends over 16 amino acids. Germline V gene lookup returns CDR1 MRHNA and CDR2 SNTAGT. The CDR3 reads CASSDSASGGNNEQFF. The CDR3 region has the DNA TGTGCCAGCAGTGACTCGGCTAGCGGGGGAAACAATGAGCAGTTCTTC.

The V gene is TRBV28, the J gene TRBJ2-1; 8 nucleotides match TRBD2. This CDR3 has 14 residues. V shed 3 bases and J 9 bases; nucleotides not matched to a gene: 7. Germline CDR1 is MDHEN and CDR2 is SYDVKM. CDR3 amino acids: CASSLGPGRGEQFF. The CDR3 coding sequence is TGTGCCAGCAGTTTGGGACCCGGGAGGGGTGAGCAGTTCTTC.

The J gene is TRBJ1-2, the V gene TRBV7-2; D gene uncertain. V was cut by 7 bases and J by 7 bases, with 16 bases left in between. Germline V lookup: CDR1 SGHTA, CDR2 FQGNSA. The CDR3 totals 13 residues. As DNA, the CDR3 is TGTGCCAGCACAAATAGCGGGAGTAGTGGCTACACCTTC. Translated: CASTNSGSSGYTF.

This sequence joins TRBV2 and TRBJ1-5, with 9 nucleotides matching TRBD1. V gave up 6 bases and J gave up 7 bases; unmatched junction bases: 10. The CDR3 consists of 15 residues. Germline V gene data show CDR1 as SNHLY and CDR2 as FYNNEI. DNA of the CDR3: TGTGCCAGCAGGGTGGACAGGGGATCGAGGCAGCCCCAGCATTTT. Amino acid sequence: CASRVDRGSRQPQHF.

The rearrangement links TRBV4-1 to TRBJ1-1, with 7 bases aligning to TRBD1. CDR1 MGHRA and CDR2 YSYEKL come from the germline V gene. This CDR3 has 15 residues. Trimming took 9 bases from V and 6 from J; bases not matched to a gene: 16. This CDR3 reads CASTSPGQRKPEAFF. The CDR3 DNA reads as TGCGCCAGTACCTCCCCGGGACAGCGTAAACCTGAAGCTTTCTTT.

This sequence joins TRBV19 and TRBJ2-3, with D perhaps TRBD2 (6 bases). There are 16 residues in the CDR3. Looked up from germline, CDR1 is LNHDA and CDR2 is SQIVND (reference sequence). Between the trimmed V and J ends, which lost 0 bases and 1 base, there was a span of 11 bases. The CDR3 region has the DNA TGTGCCAGTAGTATAGAGGGGAGGTCAGGCACAGATACGCAGTATTTT. This codes for CASSIEGRSGTDTQYF.

Worth noting for this clone: A read error is likely, as this CDR3 ends without the conserved phenylalanine or tryptophan. It is unclear where the CDR3 begins or ends on the DNA, so no DNA is shown, and the CDR3 is as TCRdb lists it. The V gene is TRBV18, the J gene TRBJ2-7; TRBD1 is the table's D call and was not checked against the DNA. Germline CDR1 is KGHSH and CDR2 is LQKENI. The CDR3 length is 13 residues, termini included. The CDR3 spells CASSSEQGLPELI.

The J gene is TRBJ1-4, the V gene TRBV7-8; no clear D. With 2 bases removed from V and 7 bases from J, the gap between germline ends came to 11 bases. The CDR3 is 14 amino acids. Germline values: CDR1 SGHVS, CDR2 FQNEAQ. CDR3 sequence: CASSLFYGGEKLFF. CDR3 coding DNA: TGTGCCAGCAGCTTATTCTACGGCGGTGAAAAACTGTTTTTT.

This chain links TRBV28 with TRBJ1-1; possibly TRBD1 for D (5 bases). The CDR3 loop spans 14 amino acids. Germline V lookup: CDR1 MDHEN, CDR2 SYDVKM. V lost 5 bases, J lost 4 bases, and 14 bases lay in between. CDR3 DNA sequence: TGTGCCAGCAGTCAACCCAGCCAGGGCACTGAAGCTTTCTTT. It specifies CASSQPSQGTEAFF.

The chain recombines TRBV9 with TRBJ1-1, with D unclear. V lost 4 bases to trimming and J lost 0 bases, with 7 bases between them. Looked up from germline, CDR1 is SGDLS and CDR2 is YYNGEE. This CDR3 is 13 amino acids long. CDR3 DNA sequence: TGTGCCAGCAGCCTGGCAATGAACACTGAAGCTTTCTTT. Residues: CASSLAMNTEAFF.

The chain combines TRBV30 with TRBJ1-1, with TRBD1 matching 9 bases. CDR1 is GTSNPN, CDR2 SVGIG, per germline (reference sequence). The CDR3 consists of 15 residues. The trim removed 0 bases at V and 6 bases at J, leaving 8 bases unmatched. The CDR3 is CAWSVPGTGRSEAFF. CDR3 nucleotide sequence: TGTGCCTGGAGTGTACCCGGGACAGGGCGGTCTGAAGCTTTCTTT.

The chain employs TRBV4-3 and TRBJ1-2; TRBD1 aligns across 9 bases. CDR1 and CDR2 (germline): LGHNA, YSLEER. V dropped 3 bases and J dropped 4; count of bases not matched to a gene: 15. This CDR3 is 18 amino acids long. The CDR3 loop is CASSQAPTVGQGSYGYTF. The CDR3 DNA follows: TGCGCCAGCAGCCAGGCGCCTACTGTGGGACAGGGTTCCTATGGCTACACCTTC.

This sequence joins TRBV28 and TRBJ2-4; TRBD1 aligns across 7 bases. There are 12 residues in the CDR3. The germline gives CDR1 MDHEN, CDR2 SYDVKM. V gave up 4 bases and J gave up 15 bases; unmatched junction bases: 9. The DNA for the CDR3 is TGTGCCAGCAGTTCAGGGGACAGCTCTTGGTACTTC. Amino acid sequence: CASSSGDSSWYF.

The chain employs TRBV7-9 and TRBJ2-7; 16 nucleotides line up with TRBD2. CDR1 is SEHNR and CDR2 is FQNEAQ in the germline V gene (reference sequence). The CDR3 consists of 17 residues. V dropped 5 bases and J dropped 4; count of bases not matched to a gene: 8. CDR3 amino acids: CASSPGTSGRAKYEQYF. In DNA form, the CDR3 reads TGTGCCAGCAGCCCGGGGACTAGCGGGAGGGCCAAATACGAGCAGTACTTC. Using reference TRBV7-9 and TRBJ2-7 for the parts outside the CDR3, the full variable domain is DTGVSQNPRHKITKRGQNVTFRCDPISEHNRLYWYRQTLGQGPEFLTYFQNEAQLEKSRLLSDRFSAERPKGSFSTLEIQRTEQGDSAMYLCASSPGTSGRAKYEQYFGPGTRLTVT.

The chain recombines TRBV5-4 with TRBJ1-1, with TRBD1 as a possible D gene (5 bases). Germline V gene lookup returns CDR1 SGHNT and CDR2 YYREEE (reference sequence). This CDR3 contains 14 residues. The ends were cut back, 0 bases at V and 4 bases at J, with 10 bases in the middle. The CDR3 loop reads CASSLAGDGTEAFF. The CDR3 DNA sequence: TGTGCCAGCAGCTTGGCGGGGGACGGCACTGAAGCTTTCTTT. Filled out from reference TRBV5-4 and TRBJ1-1, the complete variable domain reads ETGVTQSPTHLIKTRGQQVTLRCSSQSGHNTVSWYQQALGQGPQFIFQYYREEENGRGNFPPRFSGLQFPNYSSELNVNALELDDSALYLCASSLAGDGTEAFFGQGTRLTVV.

Here the CDR3 DNA reads TGTGCCAGCAGCTTGGGACTAGCGGGAACCTACGAGCAGTACTTC. It is translated as CASSLGLAGTYEQYF. V is TRBV5-4 and J is TRBJ2-7; 11 bases are a match to TRBD2. The CDR3 is made up of 15 amino acids. V shed 0 bases and J 2 bases; nucleotides not matched to a gene: 1. CDR1 and CDR2 (germline): SGHNT, YYREEE (reference sequence).